This T cell receptor beta chain was obtained from a study of response to subunit inactivated influenza vaccine. Germline values: CDR1 SGHRS, CDR2 YFSETQ. V was cut by 4 bases and J by 2 bases, with 20 bases left in between. The CDR3 extends over 17 amino acids. TCRdb analysed the RT-PCR reads with MiXCR anew, one entry per CDR3 protein. The data contain over 650,000 distinct CDR3 sequences, roughly 20% of them seen just once; the ten biggest clones take up 11%. The V and J genes are TRBV5-1 and TRBJ2-3; a possible D gene is TRBD1 (6 bases). The sample here was PBMCs from blood, taken 4 to 6 days after vaccination. This receptor was taken from a man aged 50-60 years who received an inactivated influenza vaccine. CDR3: CASSPGPTGLITDTQYF. CDR3 in DNA: TGCGCCAGCAGCCCGGGGCCCACAGGGTTAATCACAGATACGCAGTATTTT.